One and the same sample provided the 18 T cell receptor beta chains below, sequenced in a study of CD8+ T cells in alopecia areata. Isolated RNA was reverse transcribed into cDNA used as the sequencing template. TCRdb keeps only in-frame clones here, not all; method: immunoSEQ multiplex PCR. The sample carries about 210,000 clones, about 50% recorded once. Treatment in this sample: oral pan-JAK inhibitor, 5-10 mg twice daily. Here the sequenced sample was CD4+ T cells sorted from blood, taken at week 4, from a patient treated with tofacitinib. The receptors were sampled from a human donor with alopecia areata.

The chain has TRBV29-1 and TRBJ2-6; the match to TRBD1 covers 9 bases. The length of the CDR3 is 18 residues. Trimming removed 7 bases from V and 3 bases from J; junction bases left unmatched: 16. In germline, CDR1 is SQVTM, CDR2 ANQGSEA. This chain's CDR3 is CSDSIPGQGLCGANVLTF. CDR3 coding DNA: TGCAGCGACTCAATTCCGGGACAGGGACTATGTGGGGCCAACGTCCTGACTTTC.

V and J are TRBV5-6 and TRBJ2-1; perhaps TRBD1 as D (6 bases). CDR3 length: 15 residues. Germline V gene data show CDR1 as SGHDT and CDR2 as YYEEEE. Trimming removed 4 bases from V and 7 bases from J, with 18 bases in between. This CDR3 is CASSNRPGVRNEQFF. The CDR3 nucleotides are TGTGCCAGCAGCAACCGTCCAGGGGTCAGAAATGAGCAGTTCTTC.

This clone was counted a few times. The rearrangement uses TRBV7-9 and TRBJ1-2, with a possible D match to TRBD1 (5 bases). This CDR3 is 12 amino acids long. Germline CDR1 and CDR2: SEHNR and FQNEAQ (reference sequence). The ends were cut back, 11 bases at V and 2 bases at J, with 12 bases in the middle. CDR3 coding DNA: TGTGCCGGGGGGACCCCCAACTATGGCTACACCTTC. The encoded protein is CAGGTPNYGYTF.

The V call is TRBV11-2, the J call TRBJ2-1; TRBD2 agrees at 7 bases. J lost 3 bases, V lost 5 bases, and 7 bases had no gene match. Germline CDR1 is SGHAT and CDR2 is FQNNGV. The CDR3 sequence is 15 residues long. The CDR3 nucleotides read TGTGCCAGCAGCGATCGACTAGCCGGCTACAATGAGCAGTTCTTC. This translates into CASSDRLAGYNEQFF.

The V call is TRBV29-1, the J call TRBJ2-6, with D tentatively TRBD1 (6 bases). This CDR3 has 17 residues. Between the trimmed V and J ends, which lost 4 bases and 0 bases, there was a span of 16 bases. The germline V gene has CDR1 SQVTM and CDR2 ANQGSEA. The DNA for the CDR3 is TGCAGCGTTGTATTGGGACATTCGTCCTCTGGGGCCAACGTCCTGACTTTC. Protein: CSVVLGHSSSGANVLTF.

The chain employs TRBV7-2 and TRBJ2-1, with unresolved D. The CDR3 contains 13 residues. CDR1 and CDR2 (germline): SGHTA, FQGNSA. Trimming took 1 base from V and 4 from J, leaving 5 bases between them. The CDR3: CASSLDTYNEQFF. Here the CDR3 DNA reads TGTGCCAGCAGCTTAGACACTTACAATGAGCAGTTCTTC.

The chain recombines TRBV5-4 with TRBJ2-1; D uncertain. Looked up from germline, CDR1 is SGHNT and CDR2 is YYREEE (reference sequence). V was shortened by 0 bases and J by 6 bases, with 7 bases between the two germline ends. The CDR3 is made up of 13 amino acids. In nucleotides, the CDR3 is TGTGCCAGCAGCTTGGAGGCGGTCAATGAGCAGTTCTTC. This sequence encodes CASSLEAVNEQFF. Complete variable domain (other parts from reference TRBV5-4 and TRBJ2-1): ETGVTQSPTHLIKTRGQQVTLRCSSQSGHNTVSWYQQALGQGPQFIFQYYREEENGRGNFPPRFSGLQFPNYSSELNVNALELDDSALYLCASSLEAVNEQFFGPGTRLTVL.

V is TRBV2 and J is TRBJ2-6; perhaps TRBD1 as D (8 bases). CDR1 is SNHLY, CDR2 FYNNEI, per germline. This CDR3 has 19 amino acids. Trimming stripped 8 bases from V and 2 bases from J, with 25 bases between. Here the CDR3 reads CASPLQGAGASTGANVLTF. CDR3 nucleotides: TGTGCCAGCCCCTTGCAGGGGGCGGGGGCCTCTACTGGGGCCAACGTCCTGACTTTC. The full variable domain, its missing parts supplied by reference TRBV2 and TRBJ2-6, is EPEVTQTPSHQVTQMGQEVILRCVPISNHLYFYWYRQILGQKVEFLVSFYNNEISEKSEIFDDQFSVERPDGSNFTLKIRSTKLEDSAMYFCASPLQGAGASTGANVLTFGAGSRLTVL.

On this clone: The sample holds other DNA sequences that translate to the same CDR3. The chain couples TRBV29-1 to TRBJ1-2, with 7 bases fitting TRBD1. The germline gives CDR1 SQVTM, CDR2 ANQGSEA. The V gene end was trimmed by 6 bases and the J gene end by 2 bases; junction bases not matched to a gene: 0. This CDR3 region has 11 residues. CDR3: CSVGQNYGYTF. The CDR3 DNA follows: TGCAGCGTGGGACAGAACTATGGCTACACCTTC.

This clone turned up a few times. This chain joins TRBV5-1 and TRBJ2-7; maybe TRBD2 (6 bases). V gave up 4 bases and J gave up 7 bases, with 18 bases separating them. This CDR3 has 14 amino acids. The germline V gene encodes CDR1 SGHRS and CDR2 YFSETQ. This chain's CDR3 is CASSPGTPGGEQYF. CDR3 DNA: TGCGCCAGCAGCCCCGGGACTCCGGGCGGAGAGCAGTACTTC.

The rearrangement joins TRBV5-1 to TRBJ2-1, with TRBD2 as a possible D gene (5 bases). The CDR3 sequence is 12 residues long. In germline, CDR1 is SGHRS, CDR2 YFSETQ. V was cut by 3 bases and J by 7 bases, with 8 bases left in between. As DNA, the CDR3 is TGCGCCAGCAGCTCGGGGATTAATGAGCAGTTCTTC. It is translated as CASSSGINEQFF.

The rearrangement links TRBV7-2 to TRBJ2-4; possibly TRBD2 for D (6 bases). The CDR3 sequence is 16 residues long. Germline CDR1 SGHTA, CDR2 FQGNSA. The V end was cut by 3 bases, the J end by 0 bases, with 12 bases between. The CDR3 spells CASSLGRRGAKNIQYF. The CDR3 DNA is TGTGCCAGCAGCTTGGGAAGGCGGGGAGCCAAAAACATTCAGTACTTC.

This clone was detected once. The V gene is TRBV2, the J gene TRBJ2-1, with D unresolved. The V and J ends lost 6 bases and 4 bases respectively, with 7 bases between them. This CDR3 has 12 amino acids. Germline V gives CDR1 SNHLY, CDR2 FYNNEI. For the CDR3, the DNA is TGTGCCAGCAGACCGTTTTACAATGAGCAGTTCTTC. Translation gives CASRPFYNEQFF.

The V and J genes are TRBV2 and TRBJ2-7; maybe TRBD2 (5 bases). The length of the CDR3 is 11 residues. Per germline, CDR1 SNHLY and CDR2 FYNNEI. CDR3 nucleotide sequence: TGTGCTAGTGGACGGGACTACGAGCAGTACTTC. Amino acids: CASGRDYEQYF.

V is TRBV4-3 and J is TRBJ2-3, with unresolved D. Trimming removed 1 base at V and 2 bases at J, with 10 bases between. Per the germline V gene, CDR1 is LGHNA and CDR2 is YSLEER. This CDR3 contains 15 residues. CDR3 sequence reads: CASSQAGQNTDTQYF. The CDR3 nucleotides read TGCGCCAGCAGCCAAGCCGGGCAGAACACAGATACGCAGTATTTT.

The V gene is TRBV29-1, the J gene TRBJ1-1; a possible D gene is TRBD1 (6 bases). Germline values: CDR1 SQVTM, CDR2 ANQGSEA. The CDR3 covers 13 residues. V was clipped by 6 bases and J by 3 bases, with 14 bases between them. The CDR3 sequence is CSVLPGADTEAFF. The CDR3 nucleotides are TGCAGCGTCCTACCGGGGGCGGACACTGAAGCTTTCTTT.

In DNA, the CDR3 is TGTGCCAGCTCACCACCGGGAGACACCGGGGAGCTGTTTTTT. This translates into CASSPPGDTGELFF. The V and J genes are TRBV18 and TRBJ2-2; maybe TRBD2 (5 bases). The CDR3 runs 14 residues. Trimming left V 0 bases short and J 3 bases short, with 5 bases between. Germline V lookup: CDR1 KGHSH, CDR2 LQKENI.

The chain is built from TRBV30 and TRBJ1-2, with TRBD1 matching 7 bases. V lost 2 bases and J lost 12; bases outside the gene matches: 9. Germline CDR1 reads GTSNPN; CDR2 reads SVGIG (reference sequence). The CDR3 spans 12 residues. The DNA for the CDR3 is TGTGCCTGGAGTACCAGGACAGGCGGAGACACCTTC. It is translated as CAWSTRTGGDTF.